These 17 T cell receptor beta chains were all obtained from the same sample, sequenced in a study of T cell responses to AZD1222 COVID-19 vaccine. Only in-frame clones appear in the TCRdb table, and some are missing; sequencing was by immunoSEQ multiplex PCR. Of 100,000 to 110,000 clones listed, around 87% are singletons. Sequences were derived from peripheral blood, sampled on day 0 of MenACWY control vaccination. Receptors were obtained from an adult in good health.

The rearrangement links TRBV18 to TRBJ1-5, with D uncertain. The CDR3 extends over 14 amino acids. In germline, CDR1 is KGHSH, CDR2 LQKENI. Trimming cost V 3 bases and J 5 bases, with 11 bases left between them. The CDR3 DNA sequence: TGTGCCAGCTCACCCACGCACGGTGATCAGCCCCAGCATTTT. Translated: CASSPTHGDQPQHF.

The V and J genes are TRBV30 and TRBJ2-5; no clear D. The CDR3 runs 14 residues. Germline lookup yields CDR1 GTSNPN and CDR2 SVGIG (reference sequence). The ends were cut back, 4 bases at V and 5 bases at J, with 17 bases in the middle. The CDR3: CAWMPRALFETQYF. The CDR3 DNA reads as TGTGCCTGGATGCCCCGGGCCTTATTCGAGACCCAGTACTTC.

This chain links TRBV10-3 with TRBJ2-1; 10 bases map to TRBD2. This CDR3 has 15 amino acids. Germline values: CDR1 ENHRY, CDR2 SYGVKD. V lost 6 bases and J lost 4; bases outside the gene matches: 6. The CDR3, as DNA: TGTGCCATCAGGGACCCTAGCGGGAGATACAATGAGCAGTTCTTC. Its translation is CAIRDPSGRYNEQFF.

CDR3 in amino acids: CASSSSGGSTEAFF. CDR3 DNA: TGTGCCAGCAGCTCCAGTGGGGGCAGCACTGAAGCTTTCTTT. The genes are TRBV7-2 and TRBJ1-1; possibly TRBD1 for D (6 bases). Trimming shortened V by 4 bases and J by 4 bases, and 13 bases separated the two germline ends. The CDR3 length is 14 residues. Per germline, CDR1 SGHTA and CDR2 FQGNSA.

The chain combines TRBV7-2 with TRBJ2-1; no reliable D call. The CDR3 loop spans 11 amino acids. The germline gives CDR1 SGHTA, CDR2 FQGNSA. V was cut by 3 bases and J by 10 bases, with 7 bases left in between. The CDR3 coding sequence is TGTGCCAGCAGCTTGGGCGGCGAGCAGTTCTTC. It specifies CASSLGGEQFF.

This chain's CDR3 is CASSADRGNQPQHF. The DNA for the CDR3 is TGTGCCAGTAGTGCGGACAGGGGGAATCAGCCCCAGCATTTT. The V gene is TRBV19, the J gene TRBJ1-5; 10 bases are a match to TRBD1. Germline V gene lookup returns CDR1 LNHDA and CDR2 SQIVND (reference sequence). This CDR3 spans 14 amino acids. V lost 5 bases and J lost 4; bases outside the gene matches: 2.

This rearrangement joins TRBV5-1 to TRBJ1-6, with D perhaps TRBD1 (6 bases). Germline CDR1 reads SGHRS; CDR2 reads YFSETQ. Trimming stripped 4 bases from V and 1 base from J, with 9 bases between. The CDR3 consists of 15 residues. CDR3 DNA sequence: TGCGCCAGCAGCCCGACAGGATCCTATAATTCACCCCTCCACTTT. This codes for CASSPTGSYNSPLHF.

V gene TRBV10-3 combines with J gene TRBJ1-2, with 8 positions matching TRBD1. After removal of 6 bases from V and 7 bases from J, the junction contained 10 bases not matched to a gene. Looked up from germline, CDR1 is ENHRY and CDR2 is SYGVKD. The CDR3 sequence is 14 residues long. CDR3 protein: CAIRPTGERSGYTF. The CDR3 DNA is TGTGCCATCAGACCGACAGGGGAGAGGTCTGGCTACACCTTC.

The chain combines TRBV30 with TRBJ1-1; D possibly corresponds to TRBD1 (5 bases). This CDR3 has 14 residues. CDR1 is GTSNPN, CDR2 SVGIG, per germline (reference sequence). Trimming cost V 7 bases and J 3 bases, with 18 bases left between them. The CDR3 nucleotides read TGTGCCTACCGGGACGGACCGCTCGACACTGAAGCTTTCTTT. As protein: CAYRDGPLDTEAFF.

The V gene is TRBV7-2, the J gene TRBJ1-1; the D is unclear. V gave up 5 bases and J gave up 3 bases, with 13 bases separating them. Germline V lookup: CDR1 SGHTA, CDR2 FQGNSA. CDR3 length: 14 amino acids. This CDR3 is CASSRFQEHTEAFF. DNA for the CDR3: TGTGCCAGCAGCCGTTTCCAGGAGCACACTGAAGCTTTCTTT.

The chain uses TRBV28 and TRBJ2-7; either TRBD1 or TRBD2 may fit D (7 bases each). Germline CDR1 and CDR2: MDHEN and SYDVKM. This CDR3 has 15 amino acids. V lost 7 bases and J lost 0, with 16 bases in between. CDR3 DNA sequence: TGTGCCAGCATCTCAGGGGGGGACGACTCCTACGAGCAGTACTTC. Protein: CASISGGDDSYEQYF.

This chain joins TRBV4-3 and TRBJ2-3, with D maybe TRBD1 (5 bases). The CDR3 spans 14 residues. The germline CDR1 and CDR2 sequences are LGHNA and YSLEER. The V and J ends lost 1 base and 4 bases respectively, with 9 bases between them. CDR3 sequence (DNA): TGCGCCAGCAGCCAAGGCCAGGGTTCAGATACGCAGTATTTT. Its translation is CASSQGQGSDTQYF.

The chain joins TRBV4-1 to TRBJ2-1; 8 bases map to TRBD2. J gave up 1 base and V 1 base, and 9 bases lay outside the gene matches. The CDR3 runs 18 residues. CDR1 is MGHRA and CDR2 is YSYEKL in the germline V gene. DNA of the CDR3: TGCGCCAGCAGCCAAGGCGGGGGGCGGGACCGTTCCTACAATGAGCAGTTCTTC. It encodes CASSQGGGRDRSYNEQFF.

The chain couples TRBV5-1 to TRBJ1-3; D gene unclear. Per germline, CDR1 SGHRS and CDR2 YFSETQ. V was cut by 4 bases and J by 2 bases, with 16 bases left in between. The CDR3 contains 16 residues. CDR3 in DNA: TGCGCCAGCAGCGGCGACGGACCTTCAGCTGGAAACACCATATATTTT. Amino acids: CASSGDGPSAGNTIYF.

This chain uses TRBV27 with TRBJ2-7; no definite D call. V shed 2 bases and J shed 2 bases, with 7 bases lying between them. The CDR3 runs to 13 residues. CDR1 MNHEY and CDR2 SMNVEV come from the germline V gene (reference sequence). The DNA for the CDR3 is TGTGCCAGCAGTTTAGCCCCTCCCTACGAGCAGTACTTC. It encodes CASSLAPPYEQYF.

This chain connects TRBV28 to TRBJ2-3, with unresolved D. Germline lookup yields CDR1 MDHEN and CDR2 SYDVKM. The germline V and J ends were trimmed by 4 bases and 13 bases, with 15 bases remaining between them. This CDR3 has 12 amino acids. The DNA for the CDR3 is TGTGCCAGCAGTTCCCGCCTAAGGAGAGAGTATTTT. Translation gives CASSSRLRREYF.

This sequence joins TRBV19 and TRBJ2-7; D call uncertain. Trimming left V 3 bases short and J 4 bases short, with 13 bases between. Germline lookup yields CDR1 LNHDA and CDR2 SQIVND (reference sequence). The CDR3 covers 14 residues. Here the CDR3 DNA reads TGTGCCAGTAGTATGCGCCAAGACAAGTACGAGCAGTACTTC. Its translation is CASSMRQDKYEQYF.